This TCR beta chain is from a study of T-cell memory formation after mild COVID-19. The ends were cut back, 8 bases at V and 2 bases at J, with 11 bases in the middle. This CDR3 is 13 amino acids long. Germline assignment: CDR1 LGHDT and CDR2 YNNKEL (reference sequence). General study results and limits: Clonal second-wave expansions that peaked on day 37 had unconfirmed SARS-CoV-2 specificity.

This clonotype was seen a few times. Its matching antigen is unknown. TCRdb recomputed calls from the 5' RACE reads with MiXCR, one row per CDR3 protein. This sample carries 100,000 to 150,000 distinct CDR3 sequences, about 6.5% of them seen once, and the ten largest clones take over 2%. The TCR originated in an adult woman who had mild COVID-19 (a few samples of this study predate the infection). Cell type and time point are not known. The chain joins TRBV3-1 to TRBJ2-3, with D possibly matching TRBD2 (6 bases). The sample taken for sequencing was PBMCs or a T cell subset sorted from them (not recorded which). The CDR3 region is CASASVFTDTQYF. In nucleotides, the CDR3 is TGTGCCAGCGCTAGCGTATTCACAGATACGCAGTATTTT.